This T cell receptor beta chain stems from a study of blood T cell repertoires in COVID-19. Study summary: Italy, Spain and the United States were the sources of the convalescent and acute COVID-19 samples. In each case, the material was cDNA or gDNA derived from T cells, B-cell-depleted T cells, or PBMCs.

Seattle patients were enrolled during active infection and followed longitudinally. V gave up 8 bases and J gave up 4 bases, with 11 bases separating them. The CDR3 consists of 12 residues. The V gene's germline CDR1 is ENHRY and CDR2 SYGVKD. As handled by the study authors: The authors estimated nucleated cell counts from reference gene primer amplification. Clones were sequenced by immunoSEQ multiplex PCR, and TCRdb holds only the in-frame ones, with some missing. The V and J calls and the clone size are those of that table, but D and trimming were determined from the DNA. The sample contains 250,000 to 350,000 clones, about 85% of which appear only once.

The chain is built from TRBV10-3 and TRBJ2-5; D possibly corresponds to TRBD1 (5 bases). The sample comprised peripheral blood. This clonotype was obtained from a human donor with COVID-19, enrolled during active disease. The donor label of this sample is uncertain. In nucleotides, the CDR3 is TGTGCCATCTCCAGGGAAAGAGAGACCCAGTACTTC. Its translation is CAISRERETQYF.